This T cell receptor beta chain was recorded in a study of T cell responses to AZD1222 COVID-19 vaccine. Study-wide points: The study found vaccine-associated CD4 TCRs spanning spike, dominant at 160-218 and 743-854.

Concerning this clone itself: The target antigen is unknown.

Assay: immunoSEQ multiplex PCR; the TCRdb copy retains only in-frame clones and omits some. Of 140,000 to 150,000 clones listed, nearly 95% were seen once; the top ten hold 5% to 6.5%. There are 16 residues in the CDR3. From germline, CDR1 is SEHNR and CDR2 FQNEAQ (reference sequence). Trimming at V came to 5 bases and at J to 7 bases, leaving 11 bases not matched to a gene. Sequenced material: peripheral blood, taken on day 0 of AZD1222 vaccination. The TCR originated in an adult in good health. The rearrangement joins TRBV7-9 to TRBJ2-1; 10 bases align to TRBD1. The CDR3 is CASSGYRDRGGNEQFF. CDR3 sequence (DNA): TGTGCCAGCAGCGGGTACCGGGACAGGGGTGGAAATGAGCAGTTCTTC.